These 32 T cell receptor beta chains were all obtained from the same sample, sequenced in a study of T cell responses to AZD1222 COVID-19 vaccine. Repertoires were generated with immunoSEQ multiplex PCR, while TCRdb's copy carries only in-frame clones and drops some. The top ten hold just over 7% of the sample, which has some 120,000 clones, 75% to 95% seen once. Sample: peripheral blood, taken on day 0 of AZD1222 vaccination. The receptors come from an adult in good health.

V and J are TRBV7-2 and TRBJ2-2; 8 bases match TRBD2. Germline V lookup: CDR1 SGHTA, CDR2 FQGNSA. The CDR3 consists of 16 residues. V shed 6 bases, J shed 0 bases, and the junction held 6 bases outside the gene matches. CDR3 in amino acids: CASRPRGGANTGELFF. CDR3 in DNA: TGTGCCAGCAGACCCCGGGGGGGGGCGAACACCGGGGAGCTGTTTTTT.

This rearrangement joins TRBV28 to TRBJ1-3, with 9 bases aligning to TRBD1. The germline V gene encodes CDR1 MDHEN and CDR2 SYDVKM. Trimming at V came to 8 bases and at J to 4 bases, leaving 9 bases not matched to a gene. The CDR3 loop spans 15 amino acids. The DNA of the CDR3 is TGTGCCAGCTTTGGGACAGGGTCTTCCGGAAACACCATATATTTT. Amino acids: CASFGTGSSGNTIYF.

In its sample, this clone was seen once. The chain uses TRBV7-2 and TRBJ1-1, with D unclear. Germline CDR1 SGHTA, CDR2 FQGNSA. V lost 3 bases to trimming and J lost 2 bases, with 10 bases between them. The CDR3 covers 14 residues. The CDR3 DNA reads as TGTGCCAGCAGCTTCGACCTATCTAACACTGAAGCTTTCTTT. Protein product: CASSFDLSNTEAFF.

This clone appeared once. CDR3 in amino acids: CASSLDGTQFYNEQFF. The DNA for the CDR3 is TGTGCCAGCAGCTTAGATGGCACCCAATTCTACAATGAGCAGTTCTTC. The chain has TRBV7-8 and TRBJ2-1, with D unresolved. The V end was cut by 1 base, the J end by 3 bases, with 13 bases between. This CDR3 has 16 amino acids. Germline CDR1 reads SGHVS; CDR2 reads FQNEAQ.

The rearrangement uses TRBV28 and TRBJ2-3; 8 bases match TRBD1. The length of the CDR3 is 15 residues. The germline V gene has CDR1 MDHEN and CDR2 SYDVKM. Germline trimming cut 6 bases from V and 7 bases from J; bases unmatched to any gene: 12. CDR3 loop: CASSHDRGLTNTQYF. The CDR3 DNA sequence: TGTGCCAGCAGCCATGACAGGGGTTTGACGAATACGCAGTATTTT.

The chain couples TRBV6-5 to TRBJ1-2, with a weak D call TRBD1 (5 bases). The CDR3 has 13 residues. The ends were cut back, 5 bases at V and 8 bases at J, with 15 bases in the middle. Per germline, CDR1 MNHEY and CDR2 SVGAGI. CDR3 region: CASSLLGRDGYTF. The DNA for the CDR3 is TGTGCCAGCAGTCTTTTAGGGCGGGACGGCTACACCTTC.

The chain recombines TRBV15 with TRBJ2-6; TRBD2 agrees at 15 bases. Germline CDR1 and CDR2: LNHNV and YYDKDF (reference sequence). The CDR3 spans 18 residues. The junction had 4 bases not matched to a gene; V was cut back by 5 bases and J by 2 bases. The CDR3, as DNA: TGTGCCACCAGCGGGGGGACTAGCGGGAGGACTGGGGCCAACGTCCTGACTTTC. This translates into CATSGGTSGRTGANVLTF.

The chain links TRBV6-5 to TRBJ2-7; tentatively, D is TRBD2 (6 bases). CDR1 is MNHEY and CDR2 is SVGAGI in the germline V gene. This CDR3 is built from 13 residues. Trimming removed 6 bases at V and 3 bases at J, with 12 bases between. CDR3 residues: CASSRGGVYEQYF. Here the CDR3 DNA reads TGTGCCAGCAGCCGCGGAGGGGTCTACGAGCAGTACTTC.

This rearrangement joins TRBV28 to TRBJ2-5; D is perhaps TRBD2 (5 bases). Germline V gives CDR1 MDHEN, CDR2 SYDVKM. V lost 8 bases and J 5 bases, leaving 9 bases between the germline ends. The CDR3 is made up of 11 amino acids. Here the CDR3 reads CASARRETQYF. DNA for the CDR3: TGTGCCAGCGCGCGGAGGGAGACCCAGTACTTC.

This clone came up once. The chain couples TRBV28 to TRBJ2-6; D not certain. The V and J ends lost 4 bases and 0 bases respectively, with 13 bases between them. The CDR3 runs 17 residues. Germline CDR1 reads MDHEN; CDR2 reads SYDVKM. In nucleotides, the CDR3 is TGTGCCAGCAGTTACCGCGGTTCAACCTCTGGGGCCAACGTCCTGACTTTC. The encoded protein is CASSYRGSTSGANVLTF.

The V call is TRBV7-9, the J call TRBJ1-1; TRBD1 agrees at 8 bases. CDR3 size: 15 residues. Germline V CDR1 and CDR2: SEHNR, FQNEAQ (reference sequence). The V gene end was trimmed by 6 bases and the J gene end by 4 bases; junction bases not matched to a gene: 10. The chain's CDR3 is CASRSDRGRATEAFF. The CDR3 nucleotides are TGTGCCAGCAGATCTGACAGGGGACGGGCCACTGAAGCTTTCTTT.

The rearrangement links TRBV30 to TRBJ2-3; perhaps D is TRBD1 or TRBD2 (6 bases each). The germline V gene encodes CDR1 GTSNPN and CDR2 SVGIG (reference sequence). The CDR3 spans 15 residues. V lost 1 base and J 8 bases, leaving 19 bases between the germline ends. The CDR3 DNA follows: TGTGCCTGGAGTGGGGGAGCGGGTCTAGGGGGTACGCAGTATTTT. As protein: CAWSGGAGLGGTQYF.

The table lists this clone with a count of one. The chain is built from TRBV20-1 and TRBJ2-7, with D tentatively TRBD1 (6 bases). The CDR3 is made up of 17 amino acids. CDR1 DFQATT and CDR2 SNEGSKA come from the germline V gene (reference sequence). Trimming shortened V by 3 bases and J by 6 bases, and 27 bases separated the two germline ends. The chain's CDR3 is CSASLPAPGERFSEQYF. CDR3 DNA sequence: TGCAGTGCTAGTTTACCCGCGCCAGGGGAAAGGTTTAGCGAGCAGTACTTC.

The J gene is TRBJ1-1, the V gene TRBV2; unclear D gene. CDR1 and CDR2 (germline): SNHLY, FYNNEI. This CDR3 comprises 13 residues. V dropped 7 bases and J dropped 2 bases, with 11 bases sitting between them. In nucleotides, the CDR3 is TGTGCCAGCACTTACTCCACAAACACTGAAGCTTTCTTT. The encoded protein is CASTYSTNTEAFF.

The gene calls are TRBV6-5 and TRBJ2-7, with a possible D match to TRBD2 (6 bases). CDR1 and CDR2 from the germline V gene are MNHEY and SVGAGI. The CDR3 has 13 amino acids. Deletions cut 2 bases from V and 6 bases from J, with 11 bases between. The CDR3, as DNA: TGTGCCAGCAGTTACGCGGGGAATGGCGAGCAGTACTTC. This sequence encodes CASSYAGNGEQYF.

This chain joins TRBV4-1 and TRBJ2-7; 9 bases map to TRBD2. With V trimmed by 4 bases and J by 2 bases, 6 bases remained unmatched. Per germline, CDR1 MGHRA and CDR2 YSYEKL. The CDR3 runs 15 residues. The CDR3 nucleotides are TGCGCCAGCAGCCTCCCGACTAGCGGTGCCTACGAGCAGTACTTC. Its translation is CASSLPTSGAYEQYF.

The J gene is TRBJ2-6, the V gene TRBV12-3 or TRBV12-4; D call uncertain. V lost 8 bases and J 1 base, leaving 6 bases between the germline ends. The length of the CDR3 is 13 residues. The CDR3 spells CASLSSGANVLTF. The CDR3 DNA reads as TGTGCCAGCCTTAGTTCTGGGGCCAACGTCCTGACTTTC.

This clone was seen just once. This rearrangement joins TRBV7-9 to TRBJ1-6; D unresolved. Germline V CDR1 and CDR2: SEHNR, FQNEAQ (reference sequence). The CDR3 has 14 residues. V lost 2 bases and J 9 bases, leaving 11 bases between the germline ends. CDR3 region: CASSLSQAGSPLHF. DNA of the CDR3: TGTGCCAGCAGCTTAAGTCAAGCCGGTTCACCCCTCCACTTT.

This clone has only one observation. The chain links TRBV6-2 or TRBV6-3 to TRBJ2-7; a possible D gene is TRBD2 (6 bases). The CDR3 is made up of 14 amino acids. The germline V gene has CDR1 MNHEY and CDR2 SVGEGT. Trimming took 2 bases from V and 6 from J, leaving 14 bases between them. Here the CDR3 DNA reads TGTGCCAGCAGTTACGACGGGACTTTTAGCGAGCAGTACTTC. This encodes CASSYDGTFSEQYF.

The rearrangement uses TRBV7-9 and TRBJ2-3; D assignment may be TRBD1 or TRBD2 (6 bases each). Germline values: CDR1 SEHNR, CDR2 FQNEAQ (reference sequence). V gave up 2 bases and J gave up 4 bases, with 10 bases separating them. This CDR3 has 14 residues. As DNA, the CDR3 is TGTGCCAGCAGCTTAAGGGGGGTCGCAGATACGCAGTATTTT. Protein: CASSLRGVADTQYF.

The chain recombines TRBV28 with TRBJ1-1; TRBD1 agrees at 7 bases. With 4 bases clipped from V and 1 base from J, the junction kept 9 bases outside the gene matches. In germline, CDR1 is MDHEN, CDR2 SYDVKM. This CDR3 region has 16 residues. The CDR3 sequence: CASSSILRTGNTEAFF. The CDR3 DNA sequence: TGTGCCAGCAGTTCGATTCTCCGGACAGGGAACACTGAAGCTTTCTTT.

The genes are TRBV28 and TRBJ2-7, with D possibly TRBD1 on 6 matching bases. V was clipped by 0 bases and J by 5 bases, with 11 bases between them. The CDR3 contains 14 residues. Per germline, CDR1 MDHEN and CDR2 SYDVKM. CDR3 sequence reads: CASSLWSRGDEQYF. The CDR3 DNA is TGTGCCAGCAGTTTATGGTCCAGGGGAGACGAGCAGTACTTC.

This rearrangement joins TRBV28 to TRBJ1-2, with D tentatively TRBD1 (5 bases). The V and J ends lost 5 bases and 5 bases respectively, with 21 bases between them. CDR3 length: 16 residues. CDR1 MDHEN and CDR2 SYDVKM come from the germline V gene. The CDR3 nucleotides read TGTGCCAGCAGTCCTCAGGGTACACCATCAAGGTATGGCTACACCTTC. Its translation: CASSPQGTPSRYGYTF.

The chain couples TRBV7-9 to TRBJ2-1; the D is unclear. With 4 bases removed from V and 6 bases from J, the gap between germline ends came to 4 bases. The CDR3 is 11 amino acids. Per germline, CDR1 SEHNR and CDR2 FQNEAQ (reference sequence). In DNA form, the CDR3 reads TGTGCCAGCAGCTGGAGCAATGAGCAGTTCTTC. Encoded protein: CASSWSNEQFF.

The chain combines TRBV3-1 (or the pseudogene TRBV3-2) with TRBJ1-1; 7 bases map to TRBD1. The CDR3 is made up of 14 amino acids. Germline V CDR1 and CDR2: LGHDT, YNNKEL (reference sequence). V dropped 3 bases and J dropped 5; count of bases not matched to a gene: 6. Here the CDR3 reads CASSHNTGETEAFF. For the CDR3, the DNA is TGTGCCAGCAGCCACAACACAGGGGAAACTGAAGCTTTCTTT.

The chain employs TRBV27 and TRBJ2-2, with unresolved D. The CDR3 is 14 residues long. V was shortened by 2 bases and J by 6 bases, with 10 bases between the two germline ends. Germline V gene data show CDR1 as MNHEY and CDR2 as SMNVEV (reference sequence). In DNA form, the CDR3 reads TGTGCCAGCAGTTTAGGTTCTTCCCCCGGGGAGCTGTTTTTT. This codes for CASSLGSSPGELFF.

The chain recombines TRBV24-1 with TRBJ2-3; possible D gene TRBD1, 5 bases. This CDR3 contains 12 residues. Per the germline V gene, CDR1 is KGHDR and CDR2 is SFDVKD. The V and J ends lost 6 bases and 5 bases respectively, with 8 bases between them. As DNA, the CDR3 is TGTGCCACCAGTAGAACAGGAGATACGCAGTATTTT. Translating it yields CATSRTGDTQYF.

This chain connects TRBV7-6 to TRBJ1-5; 9 bases are a match to TRBD1. The ends lost 4 bases at V and 3 bases at J; junction bases unmatched: 10. Germline lookup yields CDR1 SGHVS and CDR2 FNYEAQ. The CDR3 consists of 17 residues. CDR3 bases: TGTGCCAGCAGCTCCCAACCGGGACAGGGTGTCAATCAGCCCCAGCATTTT. As protein: CASSSQPGQGVNQPQHF.

The CDR3 loop is CASSPRAGSYEQYF. CDR3 DNA sequence: TGTGCCAGCTCACCAAGGGCAGGCTCCTACGAGCAGTACTTC. This chain joins TRBV18 and TRBJ2-7; no firm D call. The V gene lost 2 bases and the J gene lost 0 bases, with 8 bases spanning the gap. CDR3 size: 14 residues. CDR1 KGHSH and CDR2 LQKENI come from the germline V gene. Based on the CDR3 plus reference TRBV18 and TRBJ2-7, the full variable domain is NAGVMQNPRHLVRRRGQEARLRCSPMKGHSHVYWYRQLPEEGLKFMVYLQKENIIDESGMPKERFSAEFPKEGPSILRIQQVVRGDSAAYFCASSPRAGSYEQYFGPGTRLTVT.

J is TRBJ2-7 and V is TRBV5-6; D is possibly TRBD2 (6 bases). Germline V gene sequence: CDR1 SGHDT, CDR2 YYEEEE. Trimming removed 4 bases from V and 6 bases from J, with 14 bases in between. This CDR3 has 13 amino acids. The CDR3 loop is CASSGGREREQYF. CDR3 coding DNA: TGTGCCAGCAGCGGGGGACGGGAGCGCGAGCAGTACTTC.

The chain is built from TRBV11-2 and TRBJ1-1; 7 bases match TRBD1. J was trimmed by 0 bases and V by 3 bases; bases with no gene match: 1. CDR1 and CDR2 from the germline V gene are SGHAT and FQNNGV. The CDR3 totals 14 residues. CDR3 sequence: CASSLTGMNTEAFF. The CDR3 DNA reads as TGTGCCAGCAGCTTGACAGGGATGAACACTGAAGCTTTCTTT. Full variable domain (remainder filled in from reference TRBV11-2 and TRBJ1-1): EAGVAQSPRYKIIEKRQSVAFWCNPISGHATLYWYQQILGQGPKLLIQFQNNGVVDDSQLPKDRFSAERLKGVDSTLKIQPAKLEDSAVYLCASSLTGMNTEAFFGQGTRLTVV.

The chain couples TRBV5-1 to TRBJ2-6; either TRBD1 or TRBD2 may supply D (5 bases each). Trimming stripped 0 bases from V and 4 bases from J, with 14 bases between. Germline V gene lookup returns CDR1 SGHRS and CDR2 YFSETQ. The CDR3 consists of 17 residues. The CDR3 here is CASSLERGVAGANVLTF. The CDR3 coding sequence is TGCGCCAGCAGCTTGGAAAGGGGAGTAGCCGGGGCCAACGTCCTGACTTTC.